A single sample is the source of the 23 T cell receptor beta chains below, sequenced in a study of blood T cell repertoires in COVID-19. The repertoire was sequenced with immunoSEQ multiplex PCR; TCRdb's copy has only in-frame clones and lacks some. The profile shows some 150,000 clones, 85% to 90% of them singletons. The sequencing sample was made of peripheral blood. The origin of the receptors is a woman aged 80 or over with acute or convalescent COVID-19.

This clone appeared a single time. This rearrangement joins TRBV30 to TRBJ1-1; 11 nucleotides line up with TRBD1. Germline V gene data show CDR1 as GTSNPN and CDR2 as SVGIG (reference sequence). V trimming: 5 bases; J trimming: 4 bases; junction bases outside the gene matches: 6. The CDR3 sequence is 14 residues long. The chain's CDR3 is CAWDPGTGGTEAFF. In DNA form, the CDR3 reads TGTGCCTGGGACCCCGGGACAGGGGGCACTGAAGCTTTCTTT.

Here the CDR3 reads CASSPLDRVGSNTEAFF. CDR3 nucleotide sequence: TGTGCCAGCTCACCTCTAGACAGGGTTGGCTCGAACACTGAAGCTTTCTTT. The chain uses TRBV18 and TRBJ1-1, with TRBD1 matching 7 bases. V dropped 3 bases and J dropped 1; count of bases not matched to a gene: 11. This CDR3 is 17 amino acids long. Germline loops: CDR1 KGHSH, CDR2 LQKENI.

CDR3: CASSEQGNEQFF. The CDR3 bases are TGTGCCAGCAGCGAACAGGGGAATGAGCAGTTCTTC. V is TRBV9 and J is TRBJ2-1, with 7 bases aligning to TRBD1. Germline values: CDR1 SGDLS, CDR2 YYNGEE. Trimming cost V 3 bases and J 7 bases; bases outside gene matches: 1. CDR3 size: 12 residues.

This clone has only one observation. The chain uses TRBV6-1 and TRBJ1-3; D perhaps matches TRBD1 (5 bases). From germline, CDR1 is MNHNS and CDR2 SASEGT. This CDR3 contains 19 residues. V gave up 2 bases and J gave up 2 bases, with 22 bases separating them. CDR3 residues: CASSERPQGLRGTGNTIYF. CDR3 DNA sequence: TGTGCCAGCAGTGAAAGGCCCCAGGGTCTTCGCGGGACTGGAAACACCATATATTTT.

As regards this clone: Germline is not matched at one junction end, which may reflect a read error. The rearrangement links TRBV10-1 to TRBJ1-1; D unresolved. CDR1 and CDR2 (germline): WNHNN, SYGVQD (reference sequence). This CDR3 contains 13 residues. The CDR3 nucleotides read TGCGCCACCCGAAAGGGAGGAAACAATGAAGCTTTCTTT. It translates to CATRKGGNNEAFF.

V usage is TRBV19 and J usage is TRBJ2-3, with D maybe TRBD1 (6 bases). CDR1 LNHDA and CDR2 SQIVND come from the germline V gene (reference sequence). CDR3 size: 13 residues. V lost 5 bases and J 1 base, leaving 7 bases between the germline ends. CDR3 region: CASSWTGTDTQYF. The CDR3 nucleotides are TGTGCCAGTAGTTGGACAGGCACAGATACGCAGTATTTT. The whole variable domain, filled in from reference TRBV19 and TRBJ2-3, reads DGGITQSPKYLFRKEGQNVTLSCEQNLNHDAMYWYRQDPGQGLRLIYYSQIVNDFQKGDIAEGYSVSREKKESFPLTVTSAQKNPTAFYLCASSWTGTDTQYFGPGTRLTVL.

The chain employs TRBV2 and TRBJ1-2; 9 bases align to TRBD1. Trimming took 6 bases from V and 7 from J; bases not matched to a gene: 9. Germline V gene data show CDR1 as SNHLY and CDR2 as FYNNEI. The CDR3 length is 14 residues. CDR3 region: CASRGDRDLFGYTF. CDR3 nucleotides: TGTGCCAGCAGGGGGGACAGGGATCTTTTTGGCTACACCTTC. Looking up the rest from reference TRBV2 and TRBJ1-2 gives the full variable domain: EPEVTQTPSHQVTQMGQEVILRCVPISNHLYFYWYRQILGQKVEFLVSFYNNEISEKSEIFDDQFSVERPDGSNFTLKIRSTKLEDSAMYFCASRGDRDLFGYTFGSGTRLTVV.

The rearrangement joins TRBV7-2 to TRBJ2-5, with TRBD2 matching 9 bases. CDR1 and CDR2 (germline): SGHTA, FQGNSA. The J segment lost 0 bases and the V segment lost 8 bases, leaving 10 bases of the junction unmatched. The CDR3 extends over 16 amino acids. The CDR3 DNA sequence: TGTGCCAGCTCAAGTGGGCTAGCGGGGTACCAAGAGACCCAGTACTTC. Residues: CASSSGLAGYQETQYF.

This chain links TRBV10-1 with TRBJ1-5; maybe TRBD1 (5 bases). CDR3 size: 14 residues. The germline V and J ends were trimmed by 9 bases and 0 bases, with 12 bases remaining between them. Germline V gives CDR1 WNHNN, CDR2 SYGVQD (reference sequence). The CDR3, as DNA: TGCGCCAGGTCGGGACTTTTTAGCAATCAGCCCCAGCATTTT. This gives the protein CARSGLFSNQPQHF.

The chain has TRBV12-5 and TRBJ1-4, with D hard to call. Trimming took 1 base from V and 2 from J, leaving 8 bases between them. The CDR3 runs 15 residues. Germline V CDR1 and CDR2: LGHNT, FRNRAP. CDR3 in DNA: TGTGCTAGTGGTTTGGGCGACACGACTAATGAAAAACTGTTTTTT. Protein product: CASGLGDTTNEKLFF. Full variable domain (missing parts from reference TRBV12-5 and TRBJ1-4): DARVTQTPRHKVTEMGQEVTMRCQPILGHNTVFWYRQTMMQGLELLAYFRNRAPLDDSGMPKDRFSAEMPDATLATLKIQPSEPRDSAVYFCASGLGDTTNEKLFFGSGTQLSVL.

CDR3 loop: CASSQGSSSSYNSPLHF. The DNA of the CDR3 is TGTGCCAGCAGCCAAGGGAGCTCCAGCTCCTATAATTCACCCCTCCACTTT. V usage is TRBV3-1 (or the pseudogene TRBV3-2) and J usage is TRBJ1-6; D remains ambiguous. This CDR3 has 17 amino acids. Trimming took 1 base from V and 0 from J, leaving 10 bases between them. CDR1 LGHDT and CDR2 YNNKEL come from the germline V gene (reference sequence).

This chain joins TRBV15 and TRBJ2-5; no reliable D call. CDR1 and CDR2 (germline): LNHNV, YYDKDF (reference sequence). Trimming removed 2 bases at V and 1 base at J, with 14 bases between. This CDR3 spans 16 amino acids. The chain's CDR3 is CATSRPLGSAQETQYF. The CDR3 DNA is TGTGCCACCAGCAGACCCCTCGGGTCGGCCCAAGAGACCCAGTACTTC. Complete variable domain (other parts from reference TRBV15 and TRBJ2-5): DAMVIQNPRYQVTQFGKPVTLSCSQTLNHNVMYWYQQKSSQAPKLLFHYYDKDFNNEADTPDNFQSRRPNTSFCFLDIRSPGLGDTAMYLCATSRPLGSAQETQYFGPGTRLLVL.

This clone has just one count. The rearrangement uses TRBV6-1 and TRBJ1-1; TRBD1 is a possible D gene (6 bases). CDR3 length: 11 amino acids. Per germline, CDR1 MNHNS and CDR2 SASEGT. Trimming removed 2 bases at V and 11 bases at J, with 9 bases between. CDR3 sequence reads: CASSEQGKAFF. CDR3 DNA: TGTGCCAGCAGTGAACAGGGGAAGGCTTTCTTT.

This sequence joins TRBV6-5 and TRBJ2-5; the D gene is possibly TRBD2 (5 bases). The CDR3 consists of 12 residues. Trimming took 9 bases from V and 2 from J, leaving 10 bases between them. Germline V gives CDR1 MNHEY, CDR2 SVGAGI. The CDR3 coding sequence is TGTGCCAGTACCGGGGTTCAAGAGACCCAGTACTTC. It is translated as CASTGVQETQYF.

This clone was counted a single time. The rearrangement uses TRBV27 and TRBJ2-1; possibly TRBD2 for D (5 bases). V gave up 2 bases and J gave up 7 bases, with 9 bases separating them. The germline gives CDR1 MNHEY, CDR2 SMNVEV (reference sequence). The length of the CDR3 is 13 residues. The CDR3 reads CASSLIRGNEQFF. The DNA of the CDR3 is TGTGCCAGCAGTTTAATCCGGGGAAATGAGCAGTTCTTC.

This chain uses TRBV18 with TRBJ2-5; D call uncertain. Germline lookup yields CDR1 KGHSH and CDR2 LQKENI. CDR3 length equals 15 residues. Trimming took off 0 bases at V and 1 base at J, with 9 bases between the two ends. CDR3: CASSPPSGLQETQYF. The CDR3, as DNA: TGTGCCAGCTCACCACCTTCAGGCCTCCAAGAGACCCAGTACTTC.

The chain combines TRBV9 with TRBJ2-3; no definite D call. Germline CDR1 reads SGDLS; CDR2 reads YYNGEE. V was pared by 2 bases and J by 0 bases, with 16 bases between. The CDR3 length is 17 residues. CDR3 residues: CASSVHGQYPSTDTQYF. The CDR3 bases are TGTGCCAGCAGCGTTCATGGGCAGTACCCTAGCACAGATACGCAGTATTTT.

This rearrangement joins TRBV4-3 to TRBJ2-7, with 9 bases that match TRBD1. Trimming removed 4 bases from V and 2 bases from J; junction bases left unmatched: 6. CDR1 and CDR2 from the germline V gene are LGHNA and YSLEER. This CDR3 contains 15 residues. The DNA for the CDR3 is TGCGCCAGCAGCCTGGGGACAGGGAGGACCTACGAGCAGTACTTC. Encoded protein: CASSLGTGRTYEQYF.

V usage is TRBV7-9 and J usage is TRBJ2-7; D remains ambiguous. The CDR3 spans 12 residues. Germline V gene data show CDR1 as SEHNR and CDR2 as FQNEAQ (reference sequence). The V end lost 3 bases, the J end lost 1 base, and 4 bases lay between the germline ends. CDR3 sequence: CASSFLSYEQYF. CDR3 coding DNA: TGTGCCAGCAGCTTCTTATCCTACGAGCAGTACTTC. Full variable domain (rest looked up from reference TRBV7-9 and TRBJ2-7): DTGVSQNPRHKITKRGQNVTFRCDPISEHNRLYWYRQTLGQGPEFLTYFQNEAQLEKSRLLSDRFSAERPKGSFSTLEIQRTEQGDSAMYLCASSFLSYEQYFGPGTRLTVT.

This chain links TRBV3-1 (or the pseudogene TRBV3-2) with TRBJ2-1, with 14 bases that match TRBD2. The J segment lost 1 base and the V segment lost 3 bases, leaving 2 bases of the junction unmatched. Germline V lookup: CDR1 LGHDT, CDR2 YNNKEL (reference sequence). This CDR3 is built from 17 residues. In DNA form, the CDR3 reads TGTGCCAGCAGCCACCGACTAGCGGGGGGGTCCTACAATGAGCAGTTCTTC. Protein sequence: CASSHRLAGGSYNEQFF.

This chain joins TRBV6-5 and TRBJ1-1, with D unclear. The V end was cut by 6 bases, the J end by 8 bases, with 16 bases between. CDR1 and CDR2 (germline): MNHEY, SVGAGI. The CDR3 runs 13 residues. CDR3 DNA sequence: TGTGCCAGCAGAACACAGAGCCCCTTCGAAGCTTTCTTT. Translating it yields CASRTQSPFEAFF.

CDR3 in amino acids: CASSLYRAGDTEAFF. DNA for the CDR3: TGTGCCAGCAGCTTATACAGGGCCGGGGACACTGAAGCTTTCTTT. The genes are TRBV7-2 and TRBJ1-1; D is perhaps TRBD1 (6 bases). Germline CDR1 is SGHTA and CDR2 is FQGNSA. This CDR3 spans 15 amino acids. V shed 2 bases and J shed 3 bases, with 13 bases lying between them. The full variable domain, its missing parts supplied by reference TRBV7-2 and TRBJ1-1, is GAGVSQSPSNKVTEKGKDVELRCDPISGHTALYWYRQSLGQGLEFLIYFQGNSAPDKSGLPSDRFSAERTGGSVSTLTIQRTQQEDSAVYLCASSLYRAGDTEAFFGQGTRLTVV.

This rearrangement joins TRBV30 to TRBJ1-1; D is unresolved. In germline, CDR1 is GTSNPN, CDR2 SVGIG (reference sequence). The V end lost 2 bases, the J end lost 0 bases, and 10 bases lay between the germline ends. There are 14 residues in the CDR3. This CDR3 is CAWSSRTVNTEAFF. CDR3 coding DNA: TGTGCCTGGAGTTCTAGGACTGTGAACACTGAAGCTTTCTTT.